The sequence of this T cell receptor beta chain was determined in a study of T-cell memory formation after mild COVID-19. Whole-study findings and limits: There was a balanced CD4/CD8 profile in clones contracting day 15 to 85, and later expanders leaned CD4+. CD4+ contracting clones were found mainly in CM and EM, and CD8+ ones in EMRA.

This clonotype was counted a few times. Its antigen is unidentified. The junction departs from the called germline gene at one end, perhaps through a read error. Amplification by 5'RACE using constant-segment primers produced TCR alpha and TCR beta cDNA libraries that carried sample barcodes and UMIs. Using its own MiXCR run on the 5' RACE reads, TCRdb lists one record per CDR3 protein. The table lists about 130,000 distinct CDR3 sequences, around 6.3% of them singletons, with approximately 2% in the top ten. Germline CDR1 SSHAT, CDR2 FNYEAQ (reference sequence). The CDR3 is made up of 17 amino acids.

The V gene is TRBV7-7, the J gene TRBJ2-2, with D possibly called TRBD1 or TRBD2 (5 bases each). Sequencing input: PBMCs or a T cell subset sorted from them (not recorded which). This clonotype originated in an adult woman who had mild COVID-19 (a few samples of this study predate the infection). Cell type and time point are not known. In nucleotides, the CDR3 is TGTGCTAGCAGCTTAGGTGTTGGGGGAGCCTACACCGGGGAGCTGTTTTTT. This sequence encodes CASSLGVGGAYTGELFF.